Listed here are 13 T cell receptor beta chains from one sample, sequenced in a study of cytotoxic CD8 clonotypes in ibrutinib-treated CLL. Profiled with immunoSEQ multiplex PCR; TCRdb holds only in-frame clones, not every one. This sample yields 150,000 to 200,000 clones, of which roughly 88% are seen a single time; over 2.5% belongs to the top ten. Here the sequenced sample was PBMCs, taken at disease progression, from a patient treated with ibrutinib. These receptors all stem from a human donor with chronic lymphocytic leukemia.

This clone was observed a handful of times. The rearrangement joins TRBV19 to TRBJ2-6; D is uncertain. CDR1 and CDR2 from the germline V gene are LNHDA and SQIVND (reference sequence). With 8 bases removed from V and 2 bases from J, the gap between germline ends came to 7 bases. The CDR3 totals 13 residues. The CDR3 loop reads CASLPAGANVLTF. For the CDR3, the DNA is TGTGCCAGTCTACCAGCTGGGGCCAACGTCCTGACTTTC.

V usage is TRBV7-8 and J usage is TRBJ2-7; no reliable D call. V was shortened by 7 bases and J by 3 bases, with 13 bases between the two germline ends. The CDR3 has 13 amino acids. Germline V gives CDR1 SGHVS, CDR2 FQNEAQ. The CDR3 sequence: CASKSAGNYEQYF. The DNA of the CDR3 is TGTGCCAGCAAATCGGCAGGCAACTACGAGCAGTACTTC.

This sequence joins TRBV6-5 and TRBJ2-5, with D perhaps being TRBD1 or TRBD2 (5 bases each). The CDR3 is 13 residues long. V was cut by 5 bases and J by 4 bases, with 11 bases left in between. The germline V gene has CDR1 MNHEY and CDR2 SVGAGI. The CDR3 DNA reads as TGTGCCAGCAGTGGGGGTAACCCAGAGACCCAGTACTTC. Translating gives CASSGGNPETQYF.

The rearrangement uses TRBV27 and TRBJ1-4; D is undetermined. Trimming cost V 4 bases and J 8 bases, with 14 bases left between them. This CDR3 spans 14 amino acids. CDR1 and CDR2 (germline): MNHEY, SMNVEV (reference sequence). The CDR3 nucleotides are TGTGCCAGCAGTTCGACACGGATCGGGGAAAAACTGTTTTTT. The encoded protein is CASSSTRIGEKLFF.

This sequence joins TRBV5-1 and TRBJ1-2; D unresolved. The CDR3 has 16 amino acids. Germline CDR1 reads SGHRS; CDR2 reads YFSETQ. V gave up 6 bases and J gave up 2 bases, with 20 bases separating them. The CDR3 bases are TGCGCCAGCAAGCCCGCAAAAGGGTCGATAAACTATGGCTACACCTTC. Amino acid sequence: CASKPAKGSINYGYTF.

This clone came up once. V gene TRBV11-3 combines with J gene TRBJ2-1; 12 positions agree with TRBD1. With V trimmed by 1 base and J by 7 bases, 5 bases remained unmatched. The CDR3 is made up of 16 amino acids. Germline V CDR1 and CDR2: SGHNT, YENEEA. CDR3 sequence (DNA): TGTGCCAGCAGCTTAGGTCCGGGACAGGGGGCGAATGAGCAGTTCTTC. Protein sequence: CASSLGPGQGANEQFF. The entire variable domain, with the rest obtained from reference TRBV11-3 and TRBJ2-1, is as follows: EAGVVQSPRYKIIEKKQPVAFWCNPISGHNTLYWYLQNLGQGPELLIRYENEEAVDDSQLPKDRFSAERLKGVDSTLKIQPAELGDSAVYLCASSLGPGQGANEQFFGPGTRLTVL.

V and J are TRBV10-3 and TRBJ2-1; a weak D match, TRBD2 (5 bases). The V gene's germline CDR1 is ENHRY and CDR2 SYGVKD. The CDR3 has 18 amino acids. The V end lost 0 bases, the J end lost 0 bases, and 15 bases lay between the germline ends. CDR3 sequence reads: CAISESTRRRSSYNEQFF. Here the CDR3 DNA reads TGTGCCATCAGTGAGTCGACTCGGAGGCGGAGCTCCTACAATGAGCAGTTCTTC.

This chain uses TRBV25-1 with TRBJ1-6, with TRBD1 as a possible D gene (6 bases). V was clipped by 0 bases and J by 10 bases, with 13 bases between them. The CDR3 is 15 amino acids. Germline CDR1 MGHDK, CDR2 SYGVNS. CDR3 protein: CASSEYGRGQSPLHF. The CDR3 region has the DNA TGTGCCAGCAGTGAATACGGCAGGGGACAATCACCCCTCCACTTT.

CDR3 protein: CASSLSRDTQYF. The CDR3, as DNA: TGCGCCAGCAGCTTATCCCGGGATACGCAGTATTTT. The rearrangement joins TRBV5-1 to TRBJ2-3; D uncertain. The CDR3 contains 12 residues. CDR1 and CDR2 from the germline V gene are SGHRS and YFSETQ. The germline V and J ends were trimmed by 2 bases and 6 bases, with 7 bases remaining between them.

This clone was observed a single time. The rearrangement uses TRBV18 and TRBJ2-7; no reliable D call. The CDR3 loop spans 14 amino acids. CDR1 KGHSH and CDR2 LQKENI come from the germline V gene. The V end was cut by 5 bases, the J end by 7 bases, with 18 bases between. The CDR3 loop reads CASSSVVATPEQYF. The CDR3 DNA sequence: TGTGCCAGCTCATCTGTCGTGGCCACCCCAGAGCAGTACTTC.

This sequence joins TRBV6-5 and TRBJ1-2; 8 bases agree with TRBD1. V lost 1 base and J lost 4; bases outside the gene matches: 2. The V gene's germline CDR1 is MNHEY and CDR2 SVGAGI. CDR3 size: 14 residues. The DNA for the CDR3 is TGTGCCAGCAGTTACTTGGACAGGGTCTATGGCTACACCTTC. As protein: CASSYLDRVYGYTF.

This clone was detected a few times. V gene TRBV5-1 combines with J gene TRBJ1-3; tentative D call: TRBD1 (6 bases). The V end was cut by 4 bases, the J end by 2 bases, with 10 bases between. Germline loops: CDR1 SGHRS, CDR2 YFSETQ. This CDR3 has 14 residues. The CDR3 DNA reads TGCGCCAGCAGCCCACAGGGTGCTGGAAACACCATATATTTT. Its translation is CASSPQGAGNTIYF.

The chain combines TRBV4-2 with TRBJ2-2; the match to TRBD2 covers 11 bases. V lost 4 bases, J lost 7 bases, and 14 bases stayed unmatched. This CDR3 has 18 residues. CDR1 LGHNA and CDR2 YNFKEQ come from the germline V gene. The CDR3 sequence is CASSLRRFTSGSDGELFF. The CDR3 DNA sequence: TGTGCCAGCAGCCTGAGGAGATTTACTAGCGGGAGTGACGGGGAGCTGTTTTTT.